The rows below give T cell receptor beta chains drawn from one sample of a study of blood T cells in healthy people across ages. TCRdb re-derived calls from the 5' RACE reads in MiXCR, one entry per CDR3 protein. This table holds some 1.5 million distinct CDR3 sequences, 25% to 30% found once. The specimen was blood. Every receptor here comes from a woman in her twenties or thirties in good health. Both conserved end residues are part of each CDR3. D genes are given only for firm matches. Clone size is given for some rows only: seen once, a few or many times, or a class if the clone is expanded.

D gene | clone size | CDR3 length | J gene | V gene | CDR3 protein | CDR3 DNA
. | . | 13 | TRBJ2-7 | TRBV7-2 | CASSFRGAYERYF | TGTGCCAGCAGCTTCCGGGGGGCCTACGAGCGGTACTTC
. | few | 14 | TRBJ1-2 | TRBV9 | CASSDPGSSMSYTF | TGTGCCAGCAGCGATCCGGGCTCCTCTATGAGCTACACCTTC
. | many | 14 | TRBJ2-7 | TRBV10-3 | CAIAGTTSSYEQYF | TGTGCCATAGCCGGGACAACAAGCTCCTACGAGCAGTACTTC
TRBD2 | . | 16 | TRBJ2-7 | TRBV20-1 | CRARDRTSIWSYEQYF | TGCAGGGCTAGAGATCGGACTAGTATCTGGTCCTACGAGCAGTACTTC
TRBD2 | few | 15 | TRBJ2-1 | TRBV20-1 | CSARDTGTSMSEQFF | TGCAGTGCTAGAGATACCGGGACTAGCATGAGCGAGCAGTTCTTC
. | few | 15 | TRBJ1-1 | TRBV4-2 | CASSPAGGGITEAFF | TGTGCCAGCAGCCCCGCTGGGGGAGGTATTACTGAAGCTTTCTTT
TRBD2 | . | 17 | TRBJ2-1 | TRBV6-5 | CASSYAFLAGGYNEQFF | TGTGCCAGCAGTTACGCCTTTCTAGCGGGGGGGTACAATGAGCAGTTCTTC
TRBD1 | few | 15 | TRBJ2-1 | TRBV5-1 | CASSGGQGNYNEQFF | TGCGCCAGCAGCGGAGGACAGGGGAACTACAATGAGCAGTTCTTC
. | many | 17 | TRBJ2-7 | TRBV20-1 | CSARSANAGTRFYEQYF | TGCAGTGCTAGATCGGCCAACGCTGGGACTCGATTCTACGAGCAGTACTTC
. | few | 14 | TRBJ2-1 | TRBV25-1 | CASSERGGADEQFF | TGTGCCAGCAGTGAAAGGGGCGGGGCAGATGAGCAGTTCTTC
. | few | 17 | TRBJ2-3 | TRBV5-1 | CASSLQLRRRSTDTQYF | TGCGCCAGCAGCCTTCAGTTGAGGCGGAGAAGCACAGATACGCAGTATTTT
. | . | 13 | TRBJ1-2 | TRBV2 | CASRRDPDYGYTF | TGTGCCAGCAGGAGGGACCCTGATTATGGCTACACCTTC
. | . | 14 | TRBJ2-1 | TRBV5-1 | CASSLSTGLGEQFF | TGCGCCAGCAGCTTGTCAACAGGGCTTGGGGAGCAGTTCTTC
TRBD1 | . | 15 | TRBJ2-1 | TRBV28 | CAIIGRDRGNNGQFF | TGTGCCATAATAGGTCGGGACAGGGGTAACAATGGGCAGTTCTTC
. | few | 15 | TRBJ2-4 | TRBV29-1 | CSVAPGTPSRWEQYF | TGCAGCGTCGCCCCCGGGACGCCTTCGCGTTGGGAGCAGTACTTC
. | many | 14 | TRBJ1-1 | TRBV7-3 | CASSRGQANTEAFF | TGTGCCAGCAGCCGTGGGCAGGCGAACACTGAAGCTTTCTTT
. | . | 11 | TRBJ2-5 | TRBV20-1 | CRAHLQETQYF | TGCAGGGCCCACTTACAAGAGACCCAGTACTTC
. | few | 17 | TRBJ2-3 | TRBV7-3 | CASSLNARSLSTDTQYF | TGTGCCAGCAGCTTAAATGCACGGAGCCTCAGCACAGATACGCAGTATTTT
. | . | 15 | TRBJ1-1 | TRBV9 | CASSVDQGGDTEAFF | TGTGCCAGCAGCGTAGATCAGGGCGGGGACACTGAAGCTTTCTTT
. | few | 14 | TRBJ2-1 | TRBV2 | CASSVSAEYNEQFF | TGTGCCAGCAGTGTGAGCGCCGAATACAATGAGCAGTTCTTC
TRBD2 | . | 16 | TRBJ2-7 | TRBV10-3 | CAIGTSGTAAPGEQYF | TGTGCCATCGGGACTAGCGGGACCGCGGCGCCGGGCGAGCAGTACTTC
. | few | 14 | TRBJ2-1 | TRBV9 | CASSPLRESNEQFF | TGTGCCAGCAGCCCCCTTCGCGAGAGCAATGAGCAGTTCTTC
. | . | 16 | TRBJ1-2 | TRBV7-9 | CASSPDSPGRGYGYTF | TGTGCCAGCAGCCCCGACTCGCCGGGACGGGGCTATGGCTACACCTTC
. | . | 16 | TRBJ2-1 | TRBV29-1 | CSVAPLASSSYNEQFF | TGCAGCGTTGCACCCCTAGCGTCGAGCTCCTACAATGAGCAGTTCTTC
. | few | 16 | TRBJ1-2 | TRBV3-1 | CASRLDSITDFYGYTF | TGTGCCAGCCGCCTGGACAGCATCACAGACTTCTATGGCTACACCTTC
TRBD1 | . | 13 | TRBJ2-7 | TRBV5-1 | CACKTGTGDEQYF | TGCGCCTGCAAGACCGGGACAGGGGACGAGCAGTACTTC
TRBD1 | few | 15 | TRBJ2-1 | TRBV30 | CAWRETGSGFNEQFF | TGTGCCTGGAGGGAGACAGGGTCGGGATTTAATGAGCAGTTCTTC
TRBD2 | few | 16 | TRBJ2-3 | TRBV5-5 | CASGVLAGARTDTQYF | TGTGCCAGCGGCGTACTAGCGGGGGCCCGCACAGATACGCAGTATTTT
. | . | 12 | TRBJ1-5 | TRBV20-1 | CSASGEGQPQHF | TGCAGTGCTTCGGGGGAAGGTCAGCCCCAGCATTTT
. | many | 12 | TRBJ2-3 | TRBV7-9 | CASSLALATQYF | TGTGCCAGCAGCTTAGCATTAGCTACGCAGTATTTT
TRBD2 | . | 18 | TRBJ2-1 | TRBV5-6 | CAGSLAERGGSSYNEQFF | TGTGCCGGCAGCTTGGCCGAACGGGGCGGGAGCTCCTACAATGAGCAGTTCTTC
. | . | 14 | TRBJ2-1 | TRBV28 | CASSLIHGANEQFF | TGTGCCAGCAGTTTAATTCACGGGGCCAATGAGCAGTTCTTC
. | . | 12 | TRBJ2-7 | TRBV6-1 | CASSAGRTEQYF | TGTGCCAGCAGTGCCGGCAGGACCGAGCAGTACTTC
. | . | 14 | TRBJ1-5 | TRBV10-3 | CAICGSPGDQPQHF | TGTGCCATCTGCGGGTCCCCGGGAGATCAGCCCCAGCATTTT
. | few | 15 | TRBJ2-7 | TRBV11-2 | CASSRAGDGSYEQYF | TGTGCCAGCAGTCGGGCTGGTGACGGGTCCTACGAGCAGTACTTC
. | . | 16 | TRBJ2-7 | TRBV14 | CASSQGKGGIAYEQYF | TGTGCCAGCAGCCAAGGAAAGGGGGGGATAGCCTACGAGCAGTACTTC
. | many | 13 | TRBJ2-3 | TRBV29-1 | CSVVRGSTDTQYF | TGCAGCGTTGTTCGGGGTAGCACAGATACGCAGTATTTT
TRBD2 | few | 16 | TRBJ2-5 | TRBV20-1 | CSARGRLAGGSQTQYF | TGCAGTGCTAGAGGTCGGTTAGCGGGGGGGAGCCAGACCCAGTACTTC
. | few | 11 | TRBJ2-1 | TRBV20-1 | CSASPAAEQFF | TGCAGTGCGAGCCCGGCGGCTGAGCAGTTCTTC
TRBD1 | . | 13 | TRBJ1-6 | TRBV28 | CASRDSGGGSLHF | TGTGCCAGCAGGGACTCAGGGGGAGGGTCCCTCCACTTT
TRBD2 | few | 15 | TRBJ2-1 | TRBV5-1 | CASSLFPSGGNEQFF | TGCGCCAGCAGCTTGTTTCCTAGCGGGGGTAATGAGCAGTTCTTC
TRBD1 | . | 15 | TRBJ1-5 | TRBV7-8 | CASKRNRGRGQPQHF | TGTGCCAGCAAGAGAAACAGGGGAAGGGGTCAGCCCCAGCATTTT
. | . | 16 | TRBJ2-3 | TRBV15 | CATSRRGGQAGDTQYF | TGTGCCACCAGCAGGCGGGGAGGACAGGCCGGAGATACGCAGTATTTT
. | few | 12 | TRBJ2-7 | TRBV11-2 | CASAAGTYEQYF | TGTGCCAGCGCAGCCGGTACCTACGAGCAGTACTTC
. | few | 15 | TRBJ1-2 | TRBV5-1 | CASSSIQGGSYGYTF | TGCGCCAGCAGCTCAATCCAGGGTGGGAGCTATGGTTACACCTTC
TRBD1 | . | 15 | TRBJ2-7 | TRBV18 | CASSSGQGGSNEQYF | TGTGCCAGCTCATCCGGACAGGGGGGGAGTAACGAGCAGTACTTC
. | . | 20 | TRBJ2-6 | TRBV28 | CASSPIRPDRVNTGANVLTF | TGTGCCAGCAGTCCCATTCGTCCGGACAGAGTTAACACTGGGGCCAACGTCCTGACTTTC
. | few | 14 | TRBJ2-3 | TRBV10-2 | CASSDKGGPDTQYF | TGCGCCAGCAGTGACAAGGGGGGCCCAGATACGCAGTATTTT
. | . | 12 | TRBJ1-5 | TRBV6-6 | CASTQRNQPQHF | TGTGCCAGCACCCAGCGCAATCAGCCCCAGCATTTT
TRBD2 | . | 14 | TRBJ2-1 | TRBV5-1 | CASSIGLAGDEQFF | TGCGCCAGCAGCATAGGACTAGCGGGAGATGAGCAGTTCTTC
. | many | 12 | TRBJ2-7 | TRBV29-1 | CSVSHDSYEQYF | TGCAGCGTTTCACATGACAGCTACGAGCAGTACTTC
. | . | 15 | TRBJ2-7 | TRBV4-3 | CASSQDRGEGREQYF | TGCGCCAGCAGCCAAGATAGGGGGGAGGGCCGCGAGCAGTACTTC
. | . | 15 | TRBJ1-1 | TRBV27 | CASYPGEGVETEAFF | TGTGCCAGCTACCCAGGAGAGGGGGTAGAGACTGAAGCTTTCTTT
. | few | 15 | TRBJ2-7 | TRBV6-6 | CASSGGAESSYEQYF | TGTGCCAGCTCCGGAGGGGCGGAGAGCTCCTACGAGCAGTACTTC
TRBD2 | many | 14 | TRBJ2-4 | TRBV20-1 | CSAPSGDLKNIQYF | TGCAGTGCACCTAGCGGGGACCTAAAAAACATTCAGTACTTC
. | . | 13 | TRBJ1-4 | TRBV7-6 | CASSDTTNEKLFF | TGTGCCAGTAGTGATACAACTAATGAAAAACTGTTTTTT
. | many | 13 | TRBJ1-5 | TRBV10-2 | CASRENSNQPQHF | TGTGCCAGCAGGGAAAATAGCAATCAGCCCCAGCATTTT